This TCR beta chain was captured in a study of blood T cell repertoires in COVID-19. Study in general: COVID-19 samples, acute and convalescent, were from the United States, Italy and Spain.

Recruitment covered about two dozen US areas and drew participants whose ages spanned roughly 18 to 89 years. Donors were grouped by their self-reported clinical history. Trimming shortened V by 4 bases and J by 0 bases, and 16 bases separated the two germline ends. The V gene's germline CDR1 is GTSNPN and CDR2 SVGIG (reference sequence). The CDR3 is 16 residues long. Sequencing was performed with immunoSEQ multiplex PCR; in TCRdb, only in-frame clones are kept and a portion is missing. This table holds about 290,000 clones, about nine tenths found once. Sequenced material: PBMCs or T cells enriched from blood (not recorded which). V and J are TRBV30 and TRBJ1-3; D call uncertain. The origin of this receptor is a middle-aged woman who had recovered from COVID-19. Written as DNA, the CDR3 is TGTGCCTGGAAAGCAGGAGGCGGATTCTCTGGAAACACCATATATTTT. Protein product: CAWKAGGGFSGNTIYF.